These T cell receptor beta chains were read from a single sample in a study of blood T cell repertoires in COVID-19. The method was immunoSEQ multiplex PCR; TCRdb's version includes in-frame clones alone and lacks a portion of them. The sample carries some 300,000 clones, around 90% recorded once. The sample taken for sequencing was peripheral blood. The source of these receptors is a man aged 18 to 29 with active or convalescent COVID-19. Both conserved end residues are part of each CDR3. A D gene is named only where the DNA matches it firmly. A clone size is listed for some rows: how often the clone was seen (once, few, many), or a class if it is expanded.

once	TRBV20-1	.	TRBJ1-5	CSASFGWGQNYQPQHF	TGCAGTGCTAGTTTTGGTTGGGGGCAGAACTATCAGCCCCAGCATTTT
.	TRBV15	TRBD1	TRBJ2-6	CATSTDRVHSGANVLTF	TGTGCCACCAGCACTGACAGGGTACACTCTGGGGCCAACGTCCTGACTTTC
.	TRBV7-2	TRBD2	TRBJ2-2	CASSAGTRDVGELFF	TGTGCCAGCAGCGCCGGGACTAGAGATGTCGGGGAGCTGTTTTTT
.	TRBV27	.	TRBJ2-7	CATGVGRSYEQYF	TGTGCCACCGGGGTTGGCCGCTCCTACGAGCAGTACTTC
.	TRBV11-3	.	TRBJ2-3	CASSLVYPTDTQYF	TGTGCCAGCAGCTTAGTTTATCCGACAGATACGCAGTATTTT
.	TRBV4-3	.	TRBJ2-7	CASSQDFSLEQYF	TGCGCCAGCAGCCAAGATTTCTCCCTGGAGCAGTACTTC
.	TRBV5-1	.	TRBJ1-6	CASSLDPNEGSPLHF	TGCGCCAGCAGCTTGGATCCCAACGAGGGCTCACCCCTCCACTTT
.	TRBV5-8	.	TRBJ2-6	CASSLGPASDSGANVLTF	TGTGCCAGCAGCTTGGGACCGGCTAGCGACTCTGGGGCCAACGTCCTGACTTTC
.	TRBV2	.	TRBJ1-1	CASSEGGWNTEAFF	TGTGCCAGCAGTGAGGGGGGGTGGAACACTGAAGCTTTCTTT
.	TRBV5-4	TRBD1	TRBJ2-7	CASSGGTGYYYEQYF	TGTGCCAGCAGCGGAGGGACAGGGTATTACTACGAGCAGTACTTC
.	TRBV14	.	TRBJ2-7	CASSQWESDEQYF	TGTGCCAGCAGCCAATGGGAGTCGGATGAGCAGTACTTC
.	TRBV6-1	.	TRBJ1-1	CASSESTGVNTEAFF	TGTGCCAGCAGTGAAAGCACGGGGGTGAACACTGAAGCTTTCTTT
few	TRBV7-8	TRBD2	TRBJ2-7	CASSSGLAGGVGEQYF	TGTGCCAGCAGCTCCGGACTAGCGGGAGGAGTAGGCGAGCAGTACTTC
.	TRBV4-1	TRBD1	TRBJ1-6	CASSQVRDSDNSPLHF	TGCGCCAGCAGCCAAGTCCGGGACAGCGATAATTCACCCCTCCACTTT
.	TRBV9	TRBD2	TRBJ2-1	CASSVIAGGTYNEQFF	TGTGCCAGCAGCGTCATAGCGGGAGGCACTTACAATGAGCAGTTCTTC
.	TRBV5-1	.	TRBJ2-7	CASSLAAGGMYEQYF	TGCGCCAGCAGCTTGGCAGCCGGAGGGATGTACGAGCAGTACTTC
.	TRBV5-1	.	TRBJ1-2	CASGQNWGDYGYTF	TGCGCCAGCGGTCAAAATTGGGGCGACTATGGCTACACCTTC
.	TRBV4-3	TRBD1	TRBJ1-4	CASSQNRGFNEKLFF	TGCGCCAGCAGCCAAAACAGGGGATTTAATGAAAAACTGTTTTTT
.	TRBV9	TRBD2	TRBJ2-5	CASSASRLAAPFQETQYF	TGTGCCAGCAGCGCGAGCAGACTAGCGGCCCCTTTCCAAGAGACCCAGTACTTC
.	TRBV29-1	.	TRBJ2-1	CSVEDGPKGEQFF	TGCAGCGTTGAAGATGGCCCCAAGGGGGAGCAGTTCTTC
few	TRBV7-2	.	TRBJ1-4	CASSLEYSNNEKLFF	TGTGCCAGCAGCTTAGAGTACAGCAATAATGAAAAACTGTTTTTT
.	TRBV5-8	.	TRBJ1-1	CASSLEGSGGTEAFF	TGTGCCAGCAGCTTGGAGGGCTCGGGGGGCACTGAAGCTTTCTTT
.	TRBV6-6	.	TRBJ1-5	CASSYSGIGNQPQHF	TGTGCCAGCAGTTATTCAGGGATCGGCAATCAGCCCCAGCATTTT
.	TRBV11-2	.	TRBJ2-1	CASSRGGPPNEQFF	TGTGCCAGCAGCAGGGGGGGACCTCCCAATGAGCAGTTCTTC
.	TRBV12-3/TRBV12-4	.	TRBJ1-1	CASSLRGSEAFF	TGTGCCAGCAGTTTAAGGGGGTCTGAAGCTTTCTTT
.	TRBV2	TRBD1	TRBJ1-2	CASEFGTGYGYTF	TGTGCCAGCGAATTCGGGACAGGCTATGGCTACACCTTC
.	TRBV3-1/TRBV3-2	TRBD2	TRBJ2-1	CASSYTLAGGNNEQFF	TGTGCCAGCAGCTATACACTAGCGGGGGGGAACAATGAGCAGTTCTTC
.	TRBV5-4	.	TRBJ2-2	CASSRLPGLQTRGNTGELFF	TGTGCCAGCAGCCGATTACCGGGACTCCAAACCCGGGGGAACACCGGGGAGCTGTTTTTT
.	TRBV5-1	.	TRBJ1-4	CASSLLGEEEKLFF	TGCGCCAGCAGCTTGTTAGGGGAAGAGGAAAAACTGTTTTTT
.	TRBV15	.	TRBJ2-1	CATSRIIARNEQFF	TGTGCCACCAGCCGAATAATAGCGAGGAATGAGCAGTTCTTC
.	TRBV11-2	.	TRBJ1-3	CASSLRLGVVPGNTIYF	TGTGCCAGCAGCTTAAGGTTGGGAGTAGTCCCTGGAAACACCATATATTTT
.	TRBV15	TRBD1	TRBJ2-2	CATSRDRGRTGELFF	TGTGCCACCAGCAGAGACAGGGGGCGCACCGGGGAGCTGTTTTTT